This entry features one T cell receptor beta chain sequence. Its specificity is not known. This record comes from a study of OX40 agonist ivuxolimab in advanced cancers. Trimming took 5 bases from V and 4 from J, leaving 14 bases between them. The CDR3 is 14 residues long. Per germline, CDR1 SGHTA and CDR2 FQGNSA. Study-wide points: Also showing low normalized T-cell clonal expansion were some of the nonresponders.

This table comes from immunoSEQ multiplex PCR, and its TCRdb copy is limited to in-frame clones, with some not included. Of around 60,000 clones in the sample, 85% were seen once. This chain joins TRBV7-2 and TRBJ1-2, with D tentatively TRBD1 (5 bases). The sequencing here drew on CD4+ or CD8+ T cells sorted from blood, taken in a trial of the OX40 agonist ivuxolimab. The TCR originated in an adult with an advanced solid tumor such as melanoma, head and neck, liver or kidney cancer. The CDR3 spells CASSAGTGAYGYTF. The CDR3 DNA reads as TGTGCCAGCAGCGCCGGGACGGGTGCCTATGGCTACACCTTC.